This T cell receptor beta chain was profiled in a study of T cell responses to AZD1222 COVID-19 vaccine. Whole-study findings and limits: The donor group comprised mostly white British people and more females; the analysis possibly underestimated clonal diversity.

Details on this clone: Its cognate antigen is unknown.

CDR3 length equals 15 residues. After removal of 2 bases from V and 7 bases from J, the junction contained 5 bases not matched to a gene. Per the germline V gene, CDR1 is SGHNT and CDR2 is YYREEE (reference sequence). Generated by immunoSEQ multiplex PCR, the TCRdb table keeps only in-frame clones and is missing some. This repertoire shows over 120,000 clones, approximately 93% found once; its top ten account for 12%. This receptor was identified in an adult who had recovered from COVID-19. The material was peripheral blood, obtained after recovery from COVID-19. The chain joins TRBV5-4 to TRBJ2-1; TRBD2 aligns across 11 bases. The CDR3 region is CASSLRLAGSNEQFF. CDR3 bases: TGTGCCAGCAGCTTAAGACTAGCGGGATCTAATGAGCAGTTCTTC.